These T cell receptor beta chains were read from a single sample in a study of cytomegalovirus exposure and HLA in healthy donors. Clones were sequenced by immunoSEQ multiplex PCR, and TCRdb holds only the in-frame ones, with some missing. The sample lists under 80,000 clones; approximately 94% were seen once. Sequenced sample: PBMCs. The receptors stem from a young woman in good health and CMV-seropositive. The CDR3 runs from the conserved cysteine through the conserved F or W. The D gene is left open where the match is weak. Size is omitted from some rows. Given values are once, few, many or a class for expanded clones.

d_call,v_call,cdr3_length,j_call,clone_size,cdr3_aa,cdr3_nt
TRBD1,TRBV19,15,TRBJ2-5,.,CASSAGGAPGETQYF,TGTGCCAGTAGTGCAGGGGGCGCCCCGGGAGAGACCCAGTACTTC
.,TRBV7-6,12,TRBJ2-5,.,CASSLLPGTQYF,TGTGCCAGCAGCTTACTCCCAGGGACCCAGTACTTC
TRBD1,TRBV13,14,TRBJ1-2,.,CASSSAGTGYGYTF,TGTGCCAGCAGCTCTGCCGGGACAGGGTATGGCTACACCTTC
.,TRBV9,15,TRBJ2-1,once,CASSVEHSSYNEQFF,TGTGCCAGCAGCGTGGAACACAGCTCCTACAATGAGCAGTTCTTC
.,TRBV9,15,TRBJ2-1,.,CASSARLVAPHEQFF,TGTGCCAGCAGCGCCAGACTAGTTGCGCCCCATGAGCAGTTCTTC
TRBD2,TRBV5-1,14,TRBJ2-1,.,CASSFSGVYNEQFF,TGCGCCAGCAGCTTCAGCGGGGTCTACAATGAGCAGTTCTTC
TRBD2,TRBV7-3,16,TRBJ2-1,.,CASSYEPGLAFNEQFF,TGTGCCAGCAGCTACGAACCGGGACTAGCGTTTAATGAGCAGTTCTTC
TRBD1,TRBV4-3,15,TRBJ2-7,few,CASSHSGTGAYEQYF,TGCGCCAGCAGCCATTCCGGGACAGGGGCCTACGAGCAGTACTTC
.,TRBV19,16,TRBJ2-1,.,CASSTQGGGWYNEQFF,TGTGCCAGTAGTACCCAAGGGGGGGGGTGGTACAATGAGCAGTTCTTC
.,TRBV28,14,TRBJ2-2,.,CASSPKRQTGELFF,TGTGCCAGCAGTCCGAAACGACAGACCGGGGAGCTGTTTTTT
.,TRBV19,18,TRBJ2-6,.,CASSRGGALMPGANVLTF,TGTGCCAGTAGTAGAGGGGGGGCGCTGATGCCTGGGGCCAACGTCCTGACTTTC
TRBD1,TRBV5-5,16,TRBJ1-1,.,CASSWEVQGQTTEAFF,TGTGCCAGCAGCTGGGAGGTACAGGGGCAAACCACTGAAGCTTTCTTT
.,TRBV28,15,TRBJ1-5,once,CATILTGTLHQPQHF,TGTGCCACTATCCTTACCGGGACATTACATCAGCCCCAGCATTTT
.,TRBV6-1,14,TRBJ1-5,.,CASRRGGEDQPQHF,TGTGCCAGCCGCCGTGGGGGGGAAGATCAGCCCCAGCATTTT
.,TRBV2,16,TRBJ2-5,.,CASSEEAGGLMETQYF,TGTGCCAGCAGTGAAGAGGCAGGAGGACTTATGGAGACCCAGTACTTC
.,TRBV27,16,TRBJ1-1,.,CASSLGFGEEDTEAFF,TGTGCCAGCAGTTTAGGGTTTGGGGAGGAGGACACTGAAGCTTTCTTT